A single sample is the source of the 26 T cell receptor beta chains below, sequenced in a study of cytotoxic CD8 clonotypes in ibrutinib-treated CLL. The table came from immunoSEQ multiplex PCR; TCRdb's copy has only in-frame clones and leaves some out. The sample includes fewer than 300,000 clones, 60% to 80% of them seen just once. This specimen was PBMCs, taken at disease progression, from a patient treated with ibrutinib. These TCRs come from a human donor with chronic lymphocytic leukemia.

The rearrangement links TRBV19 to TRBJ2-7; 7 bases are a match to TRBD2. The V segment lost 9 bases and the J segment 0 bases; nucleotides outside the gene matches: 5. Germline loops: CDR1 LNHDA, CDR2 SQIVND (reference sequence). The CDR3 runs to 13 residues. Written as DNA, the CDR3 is TGTGCCAGCGGGGAGGGCAGCTCCTACGAGCAGTACTTC. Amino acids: CASGEGSSYEQYF.

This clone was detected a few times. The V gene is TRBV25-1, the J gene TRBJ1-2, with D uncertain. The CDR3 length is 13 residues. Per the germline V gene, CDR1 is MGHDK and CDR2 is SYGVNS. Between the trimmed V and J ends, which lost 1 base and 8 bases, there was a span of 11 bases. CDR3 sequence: CASSESIGGGYTF. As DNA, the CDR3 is TGTGCCAGCAGTGAATCCATCGGTGGCGGCTACACCTTC.

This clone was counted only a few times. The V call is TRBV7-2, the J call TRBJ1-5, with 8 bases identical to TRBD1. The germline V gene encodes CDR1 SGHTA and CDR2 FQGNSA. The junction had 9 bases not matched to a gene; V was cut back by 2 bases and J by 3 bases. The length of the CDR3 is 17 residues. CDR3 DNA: TGTGCCAGCAGCTTACTAAGATCAGGGGGCTACAATCAGCCCCAGCATTTT. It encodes CASSLLRSGGYNQPQHF.

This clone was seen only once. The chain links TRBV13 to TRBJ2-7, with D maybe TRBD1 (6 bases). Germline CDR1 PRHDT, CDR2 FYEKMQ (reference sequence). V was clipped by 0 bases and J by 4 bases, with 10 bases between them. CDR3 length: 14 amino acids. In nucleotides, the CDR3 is TGTGCCAGCAGCTTAGGACAGGGCACTTACGAGCAGTACTTC. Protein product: CASSLGQGTYEQYF.

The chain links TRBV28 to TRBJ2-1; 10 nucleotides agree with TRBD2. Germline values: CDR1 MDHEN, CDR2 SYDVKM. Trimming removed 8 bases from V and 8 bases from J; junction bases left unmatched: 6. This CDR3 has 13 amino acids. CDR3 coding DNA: TGTGCCAGCGGCCTAGCGGGAGACTATGAGCAGTTCTTC. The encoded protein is CASGLAGDYEQFF.

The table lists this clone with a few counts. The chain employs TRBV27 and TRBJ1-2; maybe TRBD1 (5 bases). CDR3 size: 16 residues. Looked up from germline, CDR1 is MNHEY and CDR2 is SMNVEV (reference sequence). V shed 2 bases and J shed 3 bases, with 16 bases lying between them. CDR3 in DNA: TGTGCCAGCAGTTTAAGGGAACATGCGGGGGACTATGGCTACACCTTC. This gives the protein CASSLREHAGDYGYTF.

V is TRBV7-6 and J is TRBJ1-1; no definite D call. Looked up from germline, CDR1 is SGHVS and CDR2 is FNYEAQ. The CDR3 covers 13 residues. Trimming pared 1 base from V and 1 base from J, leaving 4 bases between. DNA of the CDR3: TGTGCCAGCAGCTTAGAGCAGAACACTGAAGCTTTCTTT. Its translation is CASSLEQNTEAFF.

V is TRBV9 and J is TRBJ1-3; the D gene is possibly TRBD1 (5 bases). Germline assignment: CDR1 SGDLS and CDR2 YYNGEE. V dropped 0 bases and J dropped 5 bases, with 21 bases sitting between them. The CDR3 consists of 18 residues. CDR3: CASSVVAASGLARNTIYF. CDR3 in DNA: TGTGCCAGCAGCGTAGTTGCGGCGTCAGGGTTGGCACGAAACACCATATATTTT.

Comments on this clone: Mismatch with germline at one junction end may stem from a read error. The CDR3 sequence is CASSVAWAGTEAFF. The CDR3 nucleotides read TGTGCCAGCAGCGTAGCGTGGGCCGGCACTGAAGCCTTCTTT. This sequence joins TRBV9 and TRBJ1-1, with D hard to call. CDR3 length: 14 amino acids. Germline assignment: CDR1 SGDLS and CDR2 YYNGEE.

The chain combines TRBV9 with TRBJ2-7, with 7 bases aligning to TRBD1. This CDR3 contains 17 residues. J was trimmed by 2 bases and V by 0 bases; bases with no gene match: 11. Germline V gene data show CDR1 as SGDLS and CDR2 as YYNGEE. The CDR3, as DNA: TGTGCCAGCAGCGTAGGCCCCCTGACAGGGTCGGCCTACGAGCAGTACTTC. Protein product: CASSVGPLTGSAYEQYF.

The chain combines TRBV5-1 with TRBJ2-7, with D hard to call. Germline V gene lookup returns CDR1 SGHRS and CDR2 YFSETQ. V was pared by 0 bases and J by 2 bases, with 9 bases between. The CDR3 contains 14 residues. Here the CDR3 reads CASSLGSAAYEQYF. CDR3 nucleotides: TGCGCCAGCAGCTTGGGGTCCGCGGCCTACGAGCAGTACTTC.

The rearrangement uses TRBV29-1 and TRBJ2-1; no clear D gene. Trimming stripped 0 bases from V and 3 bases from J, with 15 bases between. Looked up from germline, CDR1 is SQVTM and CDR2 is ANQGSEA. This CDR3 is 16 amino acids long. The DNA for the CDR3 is TGCAGCGTTGAAGATCGCAGGCACCTAATCTACAATGAGCAGTTCTTC. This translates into CSVEDRRHLIYNEQFF.

Here the CDR3 reads CASSRDSRPFF. Written as DNA, the CDR3 is TGTGCCAGCAGCAGGGACAGCCGACCTTTCTTT. The V and J genes are TRBV7-2 and TRBJ1-1; 7 bases are shared with TRBD1. This CDR3 has 11 amino acids. Trimming took 5 bases from V and 12 from J; bases not matched to a gene: 6. Per germline, CDR1 SGHTA and CDR2 FQGNSA.

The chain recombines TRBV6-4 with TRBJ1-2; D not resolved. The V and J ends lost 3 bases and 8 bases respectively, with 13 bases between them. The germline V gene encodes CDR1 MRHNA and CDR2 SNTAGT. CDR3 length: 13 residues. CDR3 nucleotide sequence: TGTGCCAGCAGTGAGACGGACTATGGGGGCTACACCTTC. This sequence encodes CASSETDYGGYTF.

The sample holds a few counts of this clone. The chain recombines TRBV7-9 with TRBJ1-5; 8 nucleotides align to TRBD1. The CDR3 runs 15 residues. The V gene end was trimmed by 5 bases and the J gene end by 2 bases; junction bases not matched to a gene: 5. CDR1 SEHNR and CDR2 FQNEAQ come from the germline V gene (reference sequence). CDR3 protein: CASSTTGAGNQPQHF. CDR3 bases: TGTGCCAGCAGCACGACAGGGGCGGGCAATCAGCCCCAGCATTTT.

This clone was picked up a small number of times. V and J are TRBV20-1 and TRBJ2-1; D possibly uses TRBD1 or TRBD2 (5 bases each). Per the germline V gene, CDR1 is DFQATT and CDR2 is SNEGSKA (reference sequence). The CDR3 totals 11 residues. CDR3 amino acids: CTPRGDDEQFF. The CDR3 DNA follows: TGCACCCCACGAGGGGACGATGAGCAGTTCTTC.

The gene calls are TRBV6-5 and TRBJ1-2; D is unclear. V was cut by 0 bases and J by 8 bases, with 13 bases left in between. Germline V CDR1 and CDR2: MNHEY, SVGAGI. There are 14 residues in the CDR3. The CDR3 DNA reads TGTGCCAGCAGTTACTCGGCAGCCGGCCAGGGCTACACCTTC. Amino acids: CASSYSAAGQGYTF.

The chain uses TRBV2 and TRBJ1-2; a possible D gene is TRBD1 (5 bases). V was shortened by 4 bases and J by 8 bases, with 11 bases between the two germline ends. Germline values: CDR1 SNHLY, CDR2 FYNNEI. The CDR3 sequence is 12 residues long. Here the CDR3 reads CASSVSRAGYTF. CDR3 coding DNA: TGTGCCAGCAGTGTCAGCAGGGCGGGCTACACCTTC.

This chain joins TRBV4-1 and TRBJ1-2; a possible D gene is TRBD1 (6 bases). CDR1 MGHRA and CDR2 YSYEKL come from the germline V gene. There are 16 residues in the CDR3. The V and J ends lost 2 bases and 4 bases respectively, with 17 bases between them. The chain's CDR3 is CASSQPSWGAAYGYTF. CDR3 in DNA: TGCGCCAGCAGCCAACCCTCTTGGGGGGCTGCCTATGGCTACACCTTC.

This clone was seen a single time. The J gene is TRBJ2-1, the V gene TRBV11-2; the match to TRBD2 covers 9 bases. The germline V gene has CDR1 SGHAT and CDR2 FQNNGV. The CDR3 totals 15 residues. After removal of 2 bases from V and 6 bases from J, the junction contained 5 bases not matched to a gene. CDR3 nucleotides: TGTGCCAGCAGCTTATCGGCTAGCGGGGCCAATGAGCAGTTCTTC. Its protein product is CASSLSASGANEQFF.

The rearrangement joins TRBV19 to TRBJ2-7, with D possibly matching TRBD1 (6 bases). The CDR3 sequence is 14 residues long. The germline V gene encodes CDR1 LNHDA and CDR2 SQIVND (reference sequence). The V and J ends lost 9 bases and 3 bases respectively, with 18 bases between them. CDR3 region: CASARGIGDYEQYF. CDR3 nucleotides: TGTGCCAGCGCGAGGGGGATCGGCGACTACGAGCAGTACTTC.

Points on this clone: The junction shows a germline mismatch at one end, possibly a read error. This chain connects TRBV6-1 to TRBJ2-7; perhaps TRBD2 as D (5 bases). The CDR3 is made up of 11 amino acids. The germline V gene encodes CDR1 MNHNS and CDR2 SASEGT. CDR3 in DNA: TGTGCCAGCAGTGAAATTGGAGTTGAGCGGTTC. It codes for CASSEIGVERF.

CDR3 DNA: TGTGCCAGCAGCCCAGAGCCGAGGAGCTACGAGCAGTACTTC. Its translation is CASSPEPRSYEQYF. The rearrangement joins TRBV5-4 to TRBJ2-7; unclear D gene. Trimming took off 4 bases at V and 3 bases at J, with 14 bases between the two ends. Germline CDR1 SGHNT, CDR2 YYREEE (reference sequence). The CDR3 length is 14 residues.

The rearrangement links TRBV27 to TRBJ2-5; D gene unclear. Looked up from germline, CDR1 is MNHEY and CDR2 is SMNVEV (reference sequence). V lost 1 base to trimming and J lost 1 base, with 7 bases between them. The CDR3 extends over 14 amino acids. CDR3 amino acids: CASSLYFPQETQYF. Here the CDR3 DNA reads TGTGCCAGCAGTTTATACTTCCCCCAAGAGACCCAGTACTTC.

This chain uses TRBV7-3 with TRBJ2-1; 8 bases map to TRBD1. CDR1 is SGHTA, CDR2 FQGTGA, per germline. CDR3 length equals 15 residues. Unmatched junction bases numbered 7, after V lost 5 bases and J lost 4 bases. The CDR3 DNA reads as TGTGCCAGCAGCCCGAGGACAGGGCTGTACAATGAGCAGTTCTTC. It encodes CASSPRTGLYNEQFF.

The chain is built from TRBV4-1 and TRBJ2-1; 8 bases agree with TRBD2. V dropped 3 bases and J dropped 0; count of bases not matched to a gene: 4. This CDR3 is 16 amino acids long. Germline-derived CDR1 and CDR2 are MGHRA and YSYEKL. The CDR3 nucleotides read TGCGCCAGCAGCCACGCCGGGGGGGACTCCTACAATGAGCAGTTCTTC. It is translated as CASSHAGGDSYNEQFF.